Shown below are 16 T cell receptor beta chains from a single sample sequenced in a study of shared clonotypes between healthy human individuals. Selected positively for CCR7 and CD45RO-negative, naive CD8 cells excluded terminally differentiated effector memory CD45RA+ cells. TCRdb's table, derived via immunoSEQ multiplex PCR, lists solely in-frame clones and lacks some. The sample records more than 2 million clones, around 95% being singletons. Sequencing used naive CD8+ T cells from PBMCs. All receptors derive from a man in his late teens or twenties in good health. Some clones in this sample may be carry-over from other donors' samples.

The chain uses TRBV30 and TRBJ1-1; no firm D call. Germline V gene sequence: CDR1 GTSNPN, CDR2 SVGIG (reference sequence). CDR3 length: 17 amino acids. Deletions cut 4 bases from V and 0 bases from J, with 21 bases between. CDR3 nucleotides: TGTGCCTGGACAGTCCTTTATCAGACGTCGATGAACACTGAAGCTTTCTTT. Its protein product is CAWTVLYQTSMNTEAFF.

Of note for this clone: Within the sample, other DNA sequences also encode this same CDR3. The chain employs TRBV28 and TRBJ1-5; D unresolved. The CDR3 extends over 14 amino acids. The V and J ends lost 4 bases and 0 bases respectively, with 7 bases between them. Per germline, CDR1 MDHEN and CDR2 SYDVKM. The CDR3 is CASSSGYSNQPQHF. The CDR3 DNA reads TGTGCCAGCAGTTCTGGTTATAGCAATCAGCCCCAGCATTTT.

The V and J genes are TRBV27 and TRBJ2-7; TRBD1 matches 12 bases. V trimming: 4 bases; J trimming: 6 bases; junction bases outside the gene matches: 7. Germline V lookup: CDR1 MNHEY, CDR2 SMNVEV (reference sequence). The CDR3 sequence is 15 residues long. The CDR3 bases are TGTGCCAGCAGTTCCCGGGACAGGGGGCTTCGCGAGCAGTACTTC. Protein sequence: CASSSRDRGLREQYF.

V is TRBV27 and J is TRBJ2-7; D is unresolved. V was trimmed by 6 bases and J by 2 bases, leaving 11 bases between them. The CDR3 length is 13 residues. Germline V lookup: CDR1 MNHEY, CDR2 SMNVEV (reference sequence). The CDR3: CASSWTATYEQYF. Here the CDR3 DNA reads TGTGCCAGCAGCTGGACGGCAACCTACGAGCAGTACTTC.

The chain joins TRBV29-1 to TRBJ2-7; 8 nucleotides align to TRBD2. The V gene's germline CDR1 is SQVTM and CDR2 ANQGSEA. The CDR3 is 16 residues long. V dropped 4 bases and J dropped 0; count of bases not matched to a gene: 11. CDR3 nucleotide sequence: TGCAGCGTTGGATTAGGAACAGGGACTAGCTCCTACGAGCAGTACTTC. It encodes CSVGLGTGTSSYEQYF.

The V call is TRBV27, the J call TRBJ2-5, with unresolved D. V dropped 5 bases and J dropped 2 bases, with 15 bases sitting between them. The germline CDR1 and CDR2 sequences are MNHEY and SMNVEV (reference sequence). The CDR3 runs 15 residues. The CDR3 DNA sequence: TGTGCCAGCAGTCTCCAGGACGGGTCTCAAGAGACCCAGTACTTC. Translated, it gives CASSLQDGSQETQYF.

This clone was detected a few times. Other DNA sequences in the sample encode the same CDR3. The chain links TRBV27 to TRBJ2-7, with a weak D call TRBD2 (5 bases). Germline values: CDR1 MNHEY, CDR2 SMNVEV (reference sequence). This CDR3 has 12 residues. V lost 5 bases, J lost 6 bases, and 11 bases lay in between. DNA of the CDR3: TGTGCCAGCAGTCCCGGCGGGCCCGAGCAGTACTTC. This translates into CASSPGGPEQYF.

The chain carries TRBV7-9 and TRBJ2-2; 7 bases fit TRBD2. Looked up from germline, CDR1 is SEHNR and CDR2 is FQNEAQ (reference sequence). V shed 8 bases and J 2 bases; nucleotides not matched to a gene: 5. The CDR3 is 14 residues long. The CDR3 loop is CASRRGVNTGELFF. CDR3 coding DNA: TGTGCCAGCCGTCGGGGGGTCAACACCGGGGAGCTGTTTTTT.

This clone was found once. The chain is built from TRBV7-9 and TRBJ1-2; 9 positions match TRBD1. V was pared by 2 bases and J by 8 bases, with 9 bases of the junction left unmatched. CDR1 and CDR2 (germline): SEHNR, FQNEAQ (reference sequence). This CDR3 contains 15 residues. The CDR3 sequence is CASSLPVQGAYGYTF. The CDR3 nucleotides read TGTGCCAGCAGCTTACCCGTACAGGGGGCGTACGGCTACACCTTC.

The rearrangement uses TRBV10-3 and TRBJ2-1; TRBD2 is a possible D gene (6 bases). From germline, CDR1 is ENHRY and CDR2 SYGVKD. There are 16 residues in the CDR3. V lost 0 bases, J lost 3 bases, and 12 bases lay in between. The CDR3 loop is CAISESEGIGYNEQFF. DNA of the CDR3: TGTGCCATCAGTGAGTCGGAGGGGATAGGCTACAATGAGCAGTTCTTC.

This clone has just one count. The rearrangement links TRBV7-9 to TRBJ2-2; D is possibly TRBD1 or TRBD2 (5 bases each). Germline V gene lookup returns CDR1 SEHNR and CDR2 FQNEAQ (reference sequence). Trimming left V 5 bases short and J 3 bases short, with 19 bases between. The CDR3 extends over 17 amino acids. The DNA of the CDR3 is TGTGCCAGCAGCGAAAAACCGGGACGGCAGGACACCGGGGAGCTGTTTTTT. This translates into CASSEKPGRQDTGELFF.

The rearrangement joins TRBV29-1 to TRBJ2-1; D might be TRBD2 (7 bases). Germline loops: CDR1 SQVTM, CDR2 ANQGSEA. Trimming removed 8 bases at V and 10 bases at J, with 24 bases between. This CDR3 region has 14 residues. The CDR3 spells CSTHGGGSSAEQFF. The CDR3, as DNA: TGCAGCACTCATGGGGGGGGCTCTTCCGCCGAGCAGTTCTTC.

The CDR3 loop reads CASSEARVLTSNQPQHF. Here the CDR3 DNA reads TGTGCCAGCAGTGAAGCCCGGGTTCTGACTAGCAATCAGCCCCAGCATTTT. The chain joins TRBV2 to TRBJ1-5; no clear D. With 0 bases removed from V and 0 bases from J, the gap between germline ends came to 12 bases. Germline-derived CDR1 and CDR2 are SNHLY and FYNNEI. This CDR3 has 17 residues.

The chain combines TRBV7-3 with TRBJ2-3, with TRBD2 matching over 10 bases. The CDR3 is made up of 16 amino acids. The V and J ends lost 8 bases and 6 bases, in that order; junction bases with no gene match: 14. Germline V lookup: CDR1 SGHTA, CDR2 FQGTGA. The CDR3 region has the DNA TGTGCCAGCGCCCGAGGGCTAGCGGGAGTCCCCGATACGCAGTATTTT. Residues: CASARGLAGVPDTQYF.

This rearrangement joins TRBV6-6 to TRBJ2-5, with 8 bases aligning to TRBD1. Germline trimming cut 2 bases from V and 0 bases from J; bases unmatched to any gene: 5. This CDR3 is built from 16 residues. CDR1 MNHNY and CDR2 SVGAGI come from the germline V gene (reference sequence). Written as DNA, the CDR3 is TGTGCCAGCAGTTACCCAATGACAGGGGACCAAGAGACCCAGTACTTC. This codes for CASSYPMTGDQETQYF.

The chain has TRBV7-9 and TRBJ2-7, with a tentative D call TRBD2 (5 bases). The CDR3 totals 11 residues. V was shortened by 6 bases and J by 5 bases, with 8 bases between the two germline ends. Germline-derived CDR1 and CDR2 are SEHNR and FQNEAQ (reference sequence). The CDR3 reads CASRFGDEQYF. CDR3 bases: TGTGCCAGCAGGTTCGGGGACGAGCAGTACTTC.